This TCR beta chain was identified during a study of cytomegalovirus exposure and HLA in healthy donors. The J segment lost 11 bases and the V segment lost 2 bases, leaving 7 bases of the junction unmatched. This CDR3 is built from 16 residues. Germline-derived CDR1 and CDR2 are MNHEY and SMNVEV (reference sequence). Vbeta (60) and Jbeta (13) primers were used in the PCR. Only in-frame clones appear in the TCRdb table, and some are missing; sequencing was by immunoSEQ multiplex PCR. This sample has over 75,000 clones, with about 70% found just once. This sequence originates from a young man in good health and CMV-seronegative. The rearrangement joins TRBV27 to TRBJ1-6, with 12 bases fitting TRBD1. Sample: PBMCs. CDR3 DNA sequence: TGTGCCAGCAGTTTAGGGACAGGGGGCGGAACTGCACCCCTCCACTTT. This translates into CASSLGTGGGTAPLHF.